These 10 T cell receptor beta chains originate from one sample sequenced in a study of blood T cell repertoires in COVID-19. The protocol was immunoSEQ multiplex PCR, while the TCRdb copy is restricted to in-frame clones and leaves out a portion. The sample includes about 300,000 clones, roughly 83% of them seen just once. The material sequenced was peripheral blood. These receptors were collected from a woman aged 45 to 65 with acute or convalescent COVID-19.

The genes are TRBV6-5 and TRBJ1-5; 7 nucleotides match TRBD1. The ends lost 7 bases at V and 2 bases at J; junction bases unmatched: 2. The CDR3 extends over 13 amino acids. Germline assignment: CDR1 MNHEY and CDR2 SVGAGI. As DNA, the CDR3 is TGTGCCAGCAACGGACAGGGCAATCAGCCCCAGCATTTT. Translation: CASNGQGNQPQHF.

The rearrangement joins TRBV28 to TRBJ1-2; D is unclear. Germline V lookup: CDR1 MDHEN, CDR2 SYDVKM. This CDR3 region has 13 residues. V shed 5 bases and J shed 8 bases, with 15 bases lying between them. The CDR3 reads CASSVPGDPGYTF. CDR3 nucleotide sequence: TGTGCCAGCAGTGTACCCGGGGATCCAGGCTACACCTTC.

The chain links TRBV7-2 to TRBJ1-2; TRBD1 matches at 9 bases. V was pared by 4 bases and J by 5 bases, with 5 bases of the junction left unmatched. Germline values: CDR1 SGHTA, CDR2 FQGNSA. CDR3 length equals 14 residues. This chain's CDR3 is CASSSDRGMYGYTF. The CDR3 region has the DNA TGTGCCAGCAGCTCGGACAGGGGAATGTATGGCTACACCTTC.

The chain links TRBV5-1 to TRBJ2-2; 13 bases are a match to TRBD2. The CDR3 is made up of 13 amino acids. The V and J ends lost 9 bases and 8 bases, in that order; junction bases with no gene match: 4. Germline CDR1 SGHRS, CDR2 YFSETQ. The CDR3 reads CATRTSGRGELFF. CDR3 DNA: TGCGCCACCCGGACTAGCGGGAGAGGGGAGCTGTTTTTT.

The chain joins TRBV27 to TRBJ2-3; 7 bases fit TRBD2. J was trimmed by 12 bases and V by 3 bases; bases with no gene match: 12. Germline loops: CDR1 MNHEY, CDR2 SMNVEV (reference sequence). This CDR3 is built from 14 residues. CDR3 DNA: TGTGCCAGCAGTTTCCACGTCCTAGCGGACTACCAGTATTTT. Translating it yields CASSFHVLADYQYF.

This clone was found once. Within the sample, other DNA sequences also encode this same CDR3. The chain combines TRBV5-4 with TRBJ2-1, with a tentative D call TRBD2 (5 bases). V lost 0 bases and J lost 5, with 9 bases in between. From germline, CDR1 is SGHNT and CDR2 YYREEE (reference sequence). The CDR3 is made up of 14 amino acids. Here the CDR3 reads CASSLGGQNNEQFF. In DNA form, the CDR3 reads TGTGCCAGCAGCTTGGGAGGGCAGAACAATGAGCAGTTCTTC.

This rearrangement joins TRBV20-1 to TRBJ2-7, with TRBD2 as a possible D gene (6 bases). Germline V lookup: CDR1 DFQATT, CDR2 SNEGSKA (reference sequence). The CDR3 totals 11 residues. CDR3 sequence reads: CRADRGNEQYF. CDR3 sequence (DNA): TGCAGAGCCGATCGGGGGAACGAGCAGTACTTC.

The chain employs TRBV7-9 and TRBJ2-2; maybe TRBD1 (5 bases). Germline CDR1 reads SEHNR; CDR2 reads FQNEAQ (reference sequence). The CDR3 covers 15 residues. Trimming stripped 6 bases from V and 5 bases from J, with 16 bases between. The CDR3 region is CASSWNQGSTGELFF. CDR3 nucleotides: TGTGCCAGCAGTTGGAATCAGGGTTCGACCGGGGAGCTGTTTTTT.

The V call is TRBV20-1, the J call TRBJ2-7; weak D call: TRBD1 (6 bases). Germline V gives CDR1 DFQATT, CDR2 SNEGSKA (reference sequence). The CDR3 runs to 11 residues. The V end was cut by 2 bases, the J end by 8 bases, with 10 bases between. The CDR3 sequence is CSARPTGQQYF. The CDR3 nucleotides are TGCAGTGCTAGACCGACAGGTCAGCAGTACTTC.

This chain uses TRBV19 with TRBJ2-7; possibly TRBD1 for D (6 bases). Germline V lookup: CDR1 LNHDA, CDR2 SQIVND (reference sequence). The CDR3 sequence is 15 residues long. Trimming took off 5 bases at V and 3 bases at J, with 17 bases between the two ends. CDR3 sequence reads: CASSSPADRGYEQYF. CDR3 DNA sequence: TGTGCCAGTAGTTCGCCGGCGGACAGAGGCTACGAGCAGTACTTC.